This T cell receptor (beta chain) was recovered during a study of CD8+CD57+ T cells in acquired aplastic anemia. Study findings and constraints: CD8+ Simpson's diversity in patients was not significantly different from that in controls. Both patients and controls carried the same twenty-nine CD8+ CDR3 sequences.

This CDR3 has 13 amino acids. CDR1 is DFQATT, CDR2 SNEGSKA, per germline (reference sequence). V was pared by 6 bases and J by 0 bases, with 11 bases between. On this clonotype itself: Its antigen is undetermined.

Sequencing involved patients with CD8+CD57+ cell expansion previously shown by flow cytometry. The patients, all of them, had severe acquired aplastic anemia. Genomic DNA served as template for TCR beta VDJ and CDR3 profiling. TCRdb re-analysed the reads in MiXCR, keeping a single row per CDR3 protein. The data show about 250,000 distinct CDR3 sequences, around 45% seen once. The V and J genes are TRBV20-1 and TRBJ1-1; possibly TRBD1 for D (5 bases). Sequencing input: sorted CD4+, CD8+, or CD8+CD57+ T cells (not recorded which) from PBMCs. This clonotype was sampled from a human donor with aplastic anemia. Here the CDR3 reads CSAAGTLNTEAFF. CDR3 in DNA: TGCAGTGCGGCGGGGACGTTGAACACTGAAGCTTTCTTT.